Following are 7 T cell receptor beta chains from one sample sequenced in a study of blood T cells in healthy people across ages. Combining a sample-barcoded 5' primer with a J-beta primer mix, a second PCR ran for about 7 to 11 cycles. TCRdb called the 5' RACE reads again in MiXCR, with one record for every CDR3 protein. The data contain some 710,000 distinct CDR3 sequences, 46% of them seen just once; the ten biggest clones take up 18%. Sequenced: blood. The origin of the receptors is a man older than 75 in good health.

This clonotype was found a few times. The genes are TRBV12-3 or TRBV12-4 and TRBJ2-1; no clear D gene. Trimming removed 5 bases from V and 11 bases from J, with 13 bases in between. This CDR3 has 12 amino acids. The CDR3, as DNA: TGTGCCAGCAGTCAAGCAGTCGGCAAGCAGTTCTTC. Translating gives CASSQAVGKQFF.

This clonotype was observed a few times. The CDR3 region has the DNA TGTGCCAGCTCTACGTTAGCGGGAATCAATGAGCAGTTCTTC. Amino acids: CASSTLAGINEQFF. The chain uses TRBV7-3 and TRBJ2-1, with TRBD2 identical over 8 bases. V shed 8 bases, J shed 6 bases, and the junction held 9 bases outside the gene matches. Germline V lookup: CDR1 SGHTA, CDR2 FQGTGA. The CDR3 has 14 residues.

The table lists this clonotype with many counts. In DNA form, the CDR3 reads TGTGCCAGCAGCTCAACGGGACTAGCGGGAGGTCCCAGCTACGAGCAGTACTTC. Translation: CASSSTGLAGGPSYEQYF. This chain links TRBV7-9 with TRBJ2-7; TRBD2 agrees at 15 bases. With V trimmed by 4 bases and J by 3 bases, 10 bases remained unmatched. Germline assignment: CDR1 SEHNR and CDR2 FQNEAQ (reference sequence). CDR3 length equals 18 residues.

This clonotype was seen only a few times. This clone may be a read error of a much larger clone one base away. This rearrangement joins TRBV24-1 to TRBJ2-5; 8 nucleotides line up with TRBD2. The CDR3 runs 16 residues. The V gene's germline CDR1 is KGHDR and CDR2 SFDVKD. The V segment lost 4 bases and the J segment 11 bases; nucleotides outside the gene matches: 17. The CDR3 coding sequence is TGTGCCACCAGTGACAATAGCGGGATGAGCTACAATGAGCAGTACTTC. This encodes CATSDNSGMSYNEQYF.

This clonotype was counted between two and nine times. The V and J genes are TRBV30 and TRBJ2-3; no definite D call. V dropped 0 bases and J dropped 0 bases, with 7 bases sitting between them. CDR3 size: 14 residues. Germline V gene data show CDR1 as GTSNPN and CDR2 as SVGIG (reference sequence). The CDR3: CAWSVPLSTDTQYF. The CDR3 DNA reads TGTGCCTGGAGTGTCCCTCTTAGCACAGATACGCAGTATTTT.

The chain recombines TRBV5-1 with TRBJ2-1; 9 bases agree with TRBD1. This CDR3 has 15 amino acids. With 2 bases clipped from V and 8 bases from J, the junction kept 8 bases outside the gene matches. Germline CDR1 reads SGHRS; CDR2 reads YFSETQ. CDR3 nucleotide sequence: TGCGCCAGCAGCTTAAGGACAGGGGCGCAGGATGAGCAGTTCTTC. This sequence encodes CASSLRTGAQDEQFF.

The gene calls are TRBV25-1 and TRBJ1-4; D is ambiguous. The CDR3 covers 17 residues. The V and J ends lost 4 bases and 3 bases respectively, with 18 bases between them. From germline, CDR1 is MGHDK and CDR2 SYGVNS. CDR3 protein: CASSAHPPVGANEKLFF. The CDR3 coding sequence is TGTGCCAGCAGTGCACACCCTCCGGTGGGAGCTAATGAAAAACTGTTTTTT.